This T cell receptor (beta chain) was retrieved from a study of human T cells and chemical hapten exposure. Across the study: Slight volume differences across pooled libraries mainly accounted for varying per-sample TCR yields.

Documented time point: patch test 2, 6 weeks after DPC sensitization. The treatment here: therapeutic diphenylcyclopropenone sensitization with weekly scalp DPC. Those who donated were patients with alopecia, 18 to 70 years of age, and suitable for DPC. This clonotype has a handful of counts. Individual cDNA molecules received unique molecular identifiers in the library. TCRdb recomputed calls from the RACE reads with MiXCR, one row per CDR3 protein. Here the sample spans 96,000 or so distinct CDR3 sequences, 9.3% being singletons. The sequencing used whole blood, collected in connection with sensitization to the hapten diphenylcyclopropenone (DPC). The sequence was obtained from a woman between 35 and 50 years old with alopecia areata. Some clones in this sample may be carry-over from other donors' samples.

The CDR3 DNA reads as TGTGCCAGCAGAAGGGACAGGGGGATTTACGAGCAGTACTTC. Residues: CASRRDRGIYEQYF. The chain joins TRBV6-5 to TRBJ2-7; 11 bases are a match to TRBD1. Germline V gene data show CDR1 as MNHEY and CDR2 as SVGAGI. This CDR3 spans 14 amino acids. Unmatched junction bases numbered 5, after V lost 6 bases and J lost 4 bases.